This TCR beta chain was captured by sequencing in a study of PD-L1 blockade in urothelial cancer. Study-wide context: Patients took up atezolizumab at some point between 2014 and 2015 at 1,200 mg intravenously every 3 weeks. Prior chemotherapy in patients spanned 0 to 3 regimens. T cells numbered a median of approximately 140,000 in the blood samples.

Only in-frame clones appear in the TCRdb table, and some are missing; sequencing was by immunoSEQ multiplex PCR. Among approximately 50,000 clones listed, approximately 80% were seen once. Time point reported: pretreatment peripheral blood. For each patient, 1 to 8 samples were obtained, pretreatment and on-treatment. J lost 5 bases, V lost 1 base, and 7 bases had no gene match. Germline V lookup: CDR1 MGHRA, CDR2 YSYEKL. CDR3 size: 17 residues. This clone has only a few counts. V gene TRBV4-1 combines with J gene TRBJ2-1; 11 positions agree with TRBD2. Sequenced material: PBMCs, taken around atezolizumab (anti-PD-L1) treatment. The source of this sequence is a man aged 50 to 60 with urothelial cancer. The CDR3 protein is CASSQGPSGRPHNEQFF. CDR3 nucleotides: TGCGCCAGCAGCCAAGGCCCTAGCGGGAGGCCGCACAATGAGCAGTTCTTC.